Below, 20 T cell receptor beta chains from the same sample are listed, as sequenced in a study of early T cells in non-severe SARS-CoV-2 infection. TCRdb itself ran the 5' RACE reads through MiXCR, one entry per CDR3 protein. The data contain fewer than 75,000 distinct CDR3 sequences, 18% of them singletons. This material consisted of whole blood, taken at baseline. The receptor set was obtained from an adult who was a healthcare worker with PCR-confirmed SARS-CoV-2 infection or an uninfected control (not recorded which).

CDR3 in amino acids: CASSFLEETQYF. The CDR3, as DNA: TGTGCCAGCAGCTTCCTAGAAGAGACCCAGTACTTC. The V gene is TRBV7-2, the J gene TRBJ2-5; D remains unclear. The V gene's germline CDR1 is SGHTA and CDR2 FQGNSA. The CDR3 covers 12 residues. Trimming pared 3 bases from V and 3 bases from J, leaving 5 bases between.

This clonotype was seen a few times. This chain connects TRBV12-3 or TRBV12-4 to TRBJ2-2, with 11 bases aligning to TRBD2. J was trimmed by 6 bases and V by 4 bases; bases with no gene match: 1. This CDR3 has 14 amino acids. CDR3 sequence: CASSSGLAAGELFF. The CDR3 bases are TGTGCCAGCAGTTCGGGACTAGCGGCCGGGGAGCTGTTTTTT.

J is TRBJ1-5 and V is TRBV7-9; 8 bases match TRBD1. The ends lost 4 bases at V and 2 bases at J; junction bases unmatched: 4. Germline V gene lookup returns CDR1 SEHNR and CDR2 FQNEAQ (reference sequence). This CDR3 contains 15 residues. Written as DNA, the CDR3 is TGTGCCAGCAGCTCCGGGACAGGAGGCAATCAGCCCCAGCATTTT. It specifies CASSSGTGGNQPQHF.

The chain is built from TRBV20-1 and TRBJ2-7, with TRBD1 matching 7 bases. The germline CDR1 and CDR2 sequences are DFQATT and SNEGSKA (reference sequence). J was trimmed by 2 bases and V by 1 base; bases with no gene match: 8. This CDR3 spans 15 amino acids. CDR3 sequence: CSARADRESPYEQYF. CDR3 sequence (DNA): TGCAGTGCTAGAGCCGACAGGGAATCCCCCTACGAGCAGTACTTC.

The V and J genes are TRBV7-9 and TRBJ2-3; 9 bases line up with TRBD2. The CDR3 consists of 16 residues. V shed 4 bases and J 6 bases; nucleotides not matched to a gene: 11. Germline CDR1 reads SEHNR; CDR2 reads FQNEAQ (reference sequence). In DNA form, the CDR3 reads TGTGCCAGCAGCTCAACCCTTAGCGGGAGATTTGATACGCAGTATTTT. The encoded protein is CASSSTLSGRFDTQYF.

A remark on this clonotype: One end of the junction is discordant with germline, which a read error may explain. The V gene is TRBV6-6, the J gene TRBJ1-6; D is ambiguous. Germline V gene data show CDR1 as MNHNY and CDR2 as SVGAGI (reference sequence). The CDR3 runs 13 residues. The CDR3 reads CASSYSNNSPLHF. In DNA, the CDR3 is TGTGCCAGCAGTTACTCCAATAATTCACCCCTCCACTTT.

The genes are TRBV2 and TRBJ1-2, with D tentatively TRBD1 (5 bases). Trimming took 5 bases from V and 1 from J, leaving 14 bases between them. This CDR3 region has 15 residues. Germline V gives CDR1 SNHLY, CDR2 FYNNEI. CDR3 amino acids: CASSIQGGRNYGYTF. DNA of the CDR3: TGTGCCAGCAGTATCCAGGGCGGACGTAACTATGGCTACACCTTC.

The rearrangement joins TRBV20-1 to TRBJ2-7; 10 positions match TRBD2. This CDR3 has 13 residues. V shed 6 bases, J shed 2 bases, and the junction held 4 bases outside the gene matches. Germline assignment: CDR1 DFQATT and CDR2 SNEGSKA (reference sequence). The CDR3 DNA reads TGCAGTGCCCAAGCGGGAGGGCCCTACGAGCAGTACTTC. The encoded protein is CSAQAGGPYEQYF.

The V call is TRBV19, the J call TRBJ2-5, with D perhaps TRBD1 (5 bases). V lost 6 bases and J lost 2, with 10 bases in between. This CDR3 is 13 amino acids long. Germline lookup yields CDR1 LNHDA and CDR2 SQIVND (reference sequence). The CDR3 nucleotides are TGTGCCAGTAGGATGACAGTACAAGAGACCCAGTACTTC. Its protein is CASRMTVQETQYF. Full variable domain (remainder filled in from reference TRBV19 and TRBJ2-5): DGGITQSPKYLFRKEGQNVTLSCEQNLNHDAMYWYRQDPGQGLRLIYYSQIVNDFQKGDIAEGYSVSREKKESFPLTVTSAQKNPTAFYLCASRMTVQETQYFGPGTRLLVL.

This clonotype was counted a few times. The chain's CDR3 is CASSQSGRNTEAFF. Written as DNA, the CDR3 is TGTGCCAGCAGCCAGTCAGGGCGGAACACTGAAGCTTTCTTT. The chain recombines TRBV3-1 with TRBJ1-1, with a tentative D call TRBD1 (5 bases). The CDR3 is made up of 14 amino acids. The ends were cut back, 3 bases at V and 1 base at J, with 9 bases in the middle. CDR1 and CDR2 (germline): LGHDT, YNNKEL (reference sequence). Using reference TRBV3-1 and TRBJ1-1 for the parts outside the CDR3, the full variable domain is DTAVSQTPKYLVTQMGNDKSIKCEQNLGHDTMYWYKQDSKKFLKIMFSYNNKELIINETVPNRFSPKSPDKAHLNLHINSLELGDSAVYFCASSQSGRNTEAFFGQGTRLTVV.

This CDR3 is CASSHGGRVFTEAFF. In nucleotides, the CDR3 is TGTGCCAGCAGCCATGGGGGCAGGGTGTTCACTGAAGCTTTCTTT. This chain connects TRBV14 to TRBJ1-1, with TRBD1 as a possible D gene (6 bases). V shed 3 bases and J shed 4 bases, with 15 bases lying between them. This CDR3 is built from 15 residues. Germline V gene lookup returns CDR1 SGHDN and CDR2 FVKESK.

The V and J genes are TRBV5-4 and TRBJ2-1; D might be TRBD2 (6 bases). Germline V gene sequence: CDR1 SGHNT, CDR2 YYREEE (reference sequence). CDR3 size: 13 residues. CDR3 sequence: CAGRTSGYNEQFF. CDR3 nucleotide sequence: TGTGCAGGGAGGACGTCAGGGTACAATGAGCAGTTCTTC.

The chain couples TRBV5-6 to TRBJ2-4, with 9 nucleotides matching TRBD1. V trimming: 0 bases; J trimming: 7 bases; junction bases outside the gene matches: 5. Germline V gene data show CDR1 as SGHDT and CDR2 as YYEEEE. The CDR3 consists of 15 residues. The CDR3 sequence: CASSLVGTGSNIQYF. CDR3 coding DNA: TGTGCCAGCAGCTTGGTTGGGACAGGGAGCAACATTCAGTACTTC.

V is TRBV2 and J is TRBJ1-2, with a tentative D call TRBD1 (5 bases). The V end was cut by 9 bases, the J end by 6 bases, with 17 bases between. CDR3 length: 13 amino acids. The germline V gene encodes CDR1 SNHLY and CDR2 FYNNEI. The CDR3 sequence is CASAGLPAHGYTF. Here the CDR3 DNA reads TGTGCCAGTGCGGGACTCCCCGCACATGGCTACACCTTC.

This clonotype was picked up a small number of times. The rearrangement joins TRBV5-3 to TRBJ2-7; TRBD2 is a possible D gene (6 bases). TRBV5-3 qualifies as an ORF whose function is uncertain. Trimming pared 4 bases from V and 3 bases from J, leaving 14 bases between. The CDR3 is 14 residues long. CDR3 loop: CARSKSGTHYEQYF. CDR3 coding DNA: TGTGCCAGAAGCAAATCCGGGACTCACTACGAGCAGTACTTC.

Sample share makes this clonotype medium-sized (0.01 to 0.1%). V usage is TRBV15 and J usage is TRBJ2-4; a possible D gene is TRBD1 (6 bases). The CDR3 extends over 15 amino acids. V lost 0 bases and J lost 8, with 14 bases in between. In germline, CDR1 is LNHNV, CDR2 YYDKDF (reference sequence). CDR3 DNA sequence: TGTGCCACCAGCAGAGATATTCAGGGGTCGGACATTCAGTACTTC. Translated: CATSRDIQGSDIQYF.

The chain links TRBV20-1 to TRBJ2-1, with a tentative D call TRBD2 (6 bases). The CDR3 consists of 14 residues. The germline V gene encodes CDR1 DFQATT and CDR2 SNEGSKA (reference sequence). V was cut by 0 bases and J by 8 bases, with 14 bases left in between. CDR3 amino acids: CSARDWASVHEQFF. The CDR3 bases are TGCAGTGCTAGAGATTGGGCTAGCGTCCATGAGCAGTTCTTC.

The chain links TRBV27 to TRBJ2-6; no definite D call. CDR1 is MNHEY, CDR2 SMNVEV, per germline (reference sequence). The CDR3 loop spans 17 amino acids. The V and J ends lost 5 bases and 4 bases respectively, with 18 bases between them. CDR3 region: CASSPPPDQVGANVLTF. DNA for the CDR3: TGTGCCAGCAGTCCACCCCCCGACCAAGTGGGGGCCAACGTCCTGACTTTC. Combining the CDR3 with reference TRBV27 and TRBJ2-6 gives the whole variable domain EAQVTQNPRYLITVTGKKLTVTCSQNMNHEYMSWYRQDPGLGLRQIYYSMNVEVTDKGDVPEGYKVSRKEKRNFPLILESPSPNQTSLYFCASSPPPDQVGANVLTFGAGSRLTVL.

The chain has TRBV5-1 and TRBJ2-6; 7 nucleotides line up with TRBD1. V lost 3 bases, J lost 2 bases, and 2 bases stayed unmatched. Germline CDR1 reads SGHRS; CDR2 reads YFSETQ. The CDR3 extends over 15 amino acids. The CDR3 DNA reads TGCGCCAGCAGCTCTGACAGGGCTGGGGCCAACGTCCTGACTTTC. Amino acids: CASSSDRAGANVLTF.

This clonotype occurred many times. This CDR3 is CASSTQGVGNQPQHF. As DNA, the CDR3 is TGTGCCAGCAGTACTCAGGGGGTGGGCAATCAGCCCCAGCATTTT. The gene calls are TRBV6-2 or TRBV6-3 and TRBJ1-5; TRBD1 matches at 7 bases. The CDR3 loop spans 15 amino acids. Losses at the gene ends were 5 bases for V and 2 bases for J; bases not matched to a gene: 6. Germline-derived CDR1 and CDR2 are MNHEY and SVGEGT.